The clone carrying this T cell receptor beta chain was seen just once. The data stem from a study of blood T cell repertoires in COVID-19. The overall study: Spain, Italy and the United States supplied samples that represented acute and convalescent COVID-19. The analysed material was cDNA or gDNA that came from T cells, B-cell-depleted T cells, or PBMCs.

Original processing notes: From reference gene primer amplification, estimates of nucleated cell counts were derived. Here immunoSEQ multiplex PCR was the method, and the copy in TCRdb shows in-frame clones only, minus some. V, J and clone size derive from that table, while D and trimming were established from the DNA sequence. The data contain more than 20,000 clones, roughly nine tenths of them singletons. V was trimmed by 6 bases and J by 3 bases, leaving 18 bases between them. This CDR3 is 16 amino acids long. The germline CDR1 and CDR2 sequences are SGHTA and FQGNSA. The V and J genes are TRBV7-2 and TRBJ2-1; maybe TRBD2 (6 bases). The sequencing sample was made of peripheral blood. This receptor was identified in a human donor in a cohort sampled during active COVID-19. This CDR3 reads CASSAQAQTSYNEQFF. CDR3 in DNA: TGTGCCAGCAGTGCCCAGGCCCAGACTAGCTACAATGAGCAGTTCTTC.